Listed below are T cell receptor beta chains from one sample, sequenced in a study of T cells after somatic rescue of genetic block. This table comes from immunoSEQ multiplex PCR, and its TCRdb copy is limited to in-frame clones, with some not included. Among approximately 14,000 clones listed, about 65% were seen once. Input material: peripheral blood mononuclear cells (PBMCs). These receptors were taken from a boy aged 5 to 17. Both conserved end residues are part of each CDR3. The D gene is left open where the match is weak. A clone size is listed for some rows: how often the clone was seen (once, few, many), or a class if it is expanded.

clone_size: few; cdr3_length: 12; v_call: TRBV29-1; j_call: TRBJ1-1; d_call: NA; cdr3_aa: CSVEGRGTEAFF; cdr3_nt: TGCAGCGTTGAGGGCCGGGGGACTGAAGCTTTCTTT
clone_size: NA; cdr3_length: 16; v_call: TRBV27; j_call: TRBJ2-1; d_call: NA; cdr3_aa: CASRMGFLDAYNEQFF; cdr3_nt: TGTGCCAGCAGAATGGGATTCCTCGACGCATACAATGAGCAGTTCTTC
clone_size: NA; cdr3_length: 16; v_call: TRBV5-8; j_call: TRBJ2-2; d_call: NA; cdr3_aa: CASSSWGSPNTGELFF; cdr3_nt: TGTGCCAGCAGCTCTTGGGGGAGCCCGAACACCGGGGAGCTGTTTTTT
clone_size: NA; cdr3_length: 13; v_call: TRBV9; j_call: TRBJ2-5; d_call: NA; cdr3_aa: CASSVAGGETQYF; cdr3_nt: TGTGCCAGCAGCGTAGCAGGAGGAGAGACCCAGTACTTC
clone_size: once; cdr3_length: 15; v_call: TRBV6-1; j_call: TRBJ1-2; d_call: NA; cdr3_aa: CASMGGRPKDYGYTF; cdr3_nt: TGTGCCAGCATGGGAGGGCGCCCCAAGGACTATGGCTACACCTTC
clone_size: NA; cdr3_length: 15; v_call: TRBV6-5; j_call: TRBJ2-3; d_call: NA; cdr3_aa: CASSYSGSYTDTQYF; cdr3_nt: TGTGCCAGCAGTTACTCGGGCAGCTACACAGATACGCAGTATTTT
clone_size: NA; cdr3_length: 16; v_call: TRBV18; j_call: TRBJ1-6; d_call: TRBD1; cdr3_aa: CASSLDRVVYNSPLHF; cdr3_nt: TGTGCCAGCTCACTTGACAGGGTGGTTTATAATTCACCCCTCCACTTT
clone_size: few; cdr3_length: 15; v_call: TRBV28; j_call: TRBJ2-7; d_call: NA; cdr3_aa: CASSFYRAGSGEQYF; cdr3_nt: TGTGCCAGCAGTTTTTATAGGGCAGGGTCGGGCGAGCAGTACTTC
clone_size: NA; cdr3_length: 15; v_call: TRBV6-5; j_call: TRBJ2-7; d_call: NA; cdr3_aa: CAISANLGRDGEQYF; cdr3_nt: TGTGCCATCAGTGCCAACCTGGGCAGGGACGGGGAGCAGTACTTC
clone_size: NA; cdr3_length: 12; v_call: TRBV29-1; j_call: TRBJ2-2; d_call: NA; cdr3_aa: CSARPNTGELFF; cdr3_nt: TGCAGTGCCAGACCGAACACCGGGGAGCTGTTTTTT
clone_size: NA; cdr3_length: 13; v_call: TRBV27; j_call: TRBJ1-2; d_call: NA; cdr3_aa: CASSSLSGYGYTF; cdr3_nt: TGTGCCAGCAGTTCCCTCTCAGGGTATGGCTACACCTTC
clone_size: NA; cdr3_length: 14; v_call: TRBV27; j_call: TRBJ2-7; d_call: NA; cdr3_aa: CASSLRRTAFEQYF; cdr3_nt: TGTGCCAGCAGTCTCCGTAGGACAGCCTTCGAGCAGTACTTC
clone_size: NA; cdr3_length: 14; v_call: TRBV11-1; j_call: TRBJ1-1; d_call: NA; cdr3_aa: CASSLSPGQTEAFF; cdr3_nt: TGTGCCAGCAGCTTATCCCCAGGGCAGACTGAAGCTTTCTTT
clone_size: NA; cdr3_length: 15; v_call: TRBV7-2; j_call: TRBJ2-7; d_call: TRBD1; cdr3_aa: CASSPRDRVDYEQYF; cdr3_nt: TGTGCCAGCAGCCCGAGGGACAGGGTGGATTACGAGCAGTACTTC
clone_size: NA; cdr3_length: 17; v_call: TRBV28; j_call: TRBJ2-7; d_call: NA; cdr3_aa: CASSLYPGPFLGYEQYF; cdr3_nt: TGTGCCAGCAGTTTATATCCCGGACCTTTCCTGGGATACGAGCAGTACTTC
clone_size: NA; cdr3_length: 15; v_call: TRBV10-2; j_call: TRBJ1-5; d_call: TRBD1; cdr3_aa: CASSITGVGNQPQHF; cdr3_nt: TGCGCCAGCAGCATAACAGGGGTCGGCAATCAGCCCCAGCATTTT
clone_size: NA; cdr3_length: 16; v_call: TRBV7-9; j_call: TRBJ2-7; d_call: TRBD2; cdr3_aa: CASSLGSGIGNYEQYF; cdr3_nt: TGTGCCAGCAGCTTAGGCAGCGGGATCGGGAACTACGAGCAGTACTTC
clone_size: NA; cdr3_length: 17; v_call: TRBV5-1; j_call: TRBJ2-1; d_call: TRBD1; cdr3_aa: CASSPKTGVIFYNEQFF; cdr3_nt: TGCGCCAGCAGCCCAAAAACAGGGGTCATTTTTTACAATGAGCAGTTCTTC
clone_size: NA; cdr3_length: 11; v_call: TRBV18; j_call: TRBJ1-1; d_call: NA; cdr3_aa: CASSLVTEAFF; cdr3_nt: TGTGCCAGCTCACTGGTCACTGAAGCTTTCTTT
clone_size: NA; cdr3_length: 15; v_call: TRBV5-1; j_call: TRBJ2-1; d_call: TRBD2; cdr3_aa: CASSLVPSGYNEQFF; cdr3_nt: TGCGCCAGCAGCTTGGTTCCTAGCGGATACAATGAGCAGTTCTTC
clone_size: NA; cdr3_length: 13; v_call: TRBV19; j_call: TRBJ2-3; d_call: NA; cdr3_aa: CASSILGLDTQYF; cdr3_nt: TGTGCCAGTAGTATCCTCGGGTTAGATACGCAGTATTTT
clone_size: NA; cdr3_length: 15; v_call: TRBV18; j_call: TRBJ1-1; d_call: NA; cdr3_aa: CASSPRTRLYTEAFF; cdr3_nt: TGTGCCAGCTCACCGCGAACTCGACTGTACACTGAAGCTTTCTTT
clone_size: NA; cdr3_length: 15; v_call: TRBV5-4; j_call: TRBJ2-1; d_call: TRBD2; cdr3_aa: CASSLGGGLYNEQFF; cdr3_nt: TGTGCCAGCAGCTTGGGCGGGGGGCTTTACAATGAGCAGTTCTTC
clone_size: NA; cdr3_length: 15; v_call: TRBV5-4; j_call: TRBJ2-1; d_call: NA; cdr3_aa: CASSFPRGPHNEQFF; cdr3_nt: TGTGCCAGCAGCTTCCCCAGAGGGCCCCACAATGAGCAGTTCTTC
clone_size: few; cdr3_length: 15; v_call: TRBV6-6; j_call: TRBJ1-3; d_call: NA; cdr3_aa: CASSFLGISGNTIYF; cdr3_nt: TGTGCCAGCAGTTTTCTAGGGATCTCTGGAAACACCATATATTTT
clone_size: NA; cdr3_length: 15; v_call: TRBV6-5; j_call: TRBJ1-6; d_call: NA; cdr3_aa: CASNLDSSYNSPLHF; cdr3_nt: TGTGCCAGCAACCTGGATAGCTCCTATAATTCACCCCTCCACTTT
clone_size: once; cdr3_length: 14; v_call: TRBV10-3; j_call: TRBJ1-2; d_call: NA; cdr3_aa: CAISGGPRGYGYTF; cdr3_nt: TGTGCCATCAGTGGGGGCCCCAGGGGCTATGGCTACACCTTC
clone_size: NA; cdr3_length: 15; v_call: TRBV6-5; j_call: TRBJ1-5; d_call: NA; cdr3_aa: CASRSFGGVNQPQHF; cdr3_nt: TGTGCCAGCAGGTCGTTCGGGGGGGTGAATCAGCCCCAGCATTTT
clone_size: NA; cdr3_length: 15; v_call: TRBV27; j_call: TRBJ1-4; d_call: NA; cdr3_aa: CASSFVGDWGEKLFF; cdr3_nt: TGTGCCAGCAGTTTCGTGGGGGACTGGGGTGAAAAACTGTTTTTT
clone_size: NA; cdr3_length: 14; v_call: TRBV19; j_call: TRBJ2-5; d_call: NA; cdr3_aa: CASSIRLYQETQYF; cdr3_nt: TGTGCCAGTAGTATAAGGTTATACCAAGAGACCCAGTACTTC
clone_size: NA; cdr3_length: 15; v_call: TRBV18; j_call: TRBJ1-2; d_call: NA; cdr3_aa: CASSPIGGADYGYTF; cdr3_nt: TGTGCCAGCTCACCGATAGGGGGGGCGGATTATGGCTACACCTTC
clone_size: NA; cdr3_length: 17; v_call: TRBV29-1; j_call: TRBJ2-2; d_call: NA; cdr3_aa: CSPPIMEIGGRAGELFF; cdr3_nt: TGCAGCCCCCCAATAATGGAAATAGGGGGGAGAGCCGGGGAGCTGTTTTTT
clone_size: once; cdr3_length: 15; v_call: TRBV2; j_call: TRBJ2-3; d_call: TRBD1; cdr3_aa: CARMVRDRGTDTQYF; cdr3_nt: TGTGCCAGGATGGTACGGGACAGGGGCACAGATACGCAGTATTTT
clone_size: NA; cdr3_length: 17; v_call: TRBV14; j_call: TRBJ1-5; d_call: TRBD1; cdr3_aa: CASSLARDREANQPQHF; cdr3_nt: TGTGCCAGCAGCCTAGCTCGGGACAGGGAAGCTAACCAGCCCCAGCATTTT
clone_size: NA; cdr3_length: 15; v_call: TRBV6-1; j_call: TRBJ1-5; d_call: NA; cdr3_aa: CASSEVSSPNQPQHF; cdr3_nt: TGTGCCAGCAGTGAAGTAAGTTCCCCCAATCAGCCCCAGCATTTT
clone_size: NA; cdr3_length: 15; v_call: TRBV9; j_call: TRBJ1-1; d_call: NA; cdr3_aa: CASSVTGAMNTGAFF; cdr3_nt: TGTGCCAGCAGCGTAACGGGGGCTATGAACACTGGAGCTTTCTTT
clone_size: few; cdr3_length: 15; v_call: TRBV9; j_call: TRBJ2-1; d_call: TRBD2; cdr3_aa: CASSVEGSGRDEQFF; cdr3_nt: TGTGCCAGCAGCGTAGAGGGTAGCGGGAGGGATGAGCAGTTCTTC
clone_size: NA; cdr3_length: 16; v_call: TRBV27; j_call: TRBJ2-4; d_call: TRBD2; cdr3_aa: CASSPTGREPKNIQYF; cdr3_nt: TGTGCCAGCTCTCCAACGGGGCGGGAGCCCAAAAACATTCAGTACTTC
clone_size: NA; cdr3_length: 15; v_call: TRBV6-5; j_call: TRBJ2-7; d_call: NA; cdr3_aa: CASSGTPGTPVEQYF; cdr3_nt: TGTGCCAGCAGCGGAACCCCTGGGACCCCCGTCGAGCAGTACTTC
clone_size: few; cdr3_length: 15; v_call: TRBV6-6; j_call: TRBJ1-1; d_call: TRBD1; cdr3_aa: CASSYVTGGETEAFF; cdr3_nt: TGTGCCAGCAGTTACGTGACAGGGGGCGAGACTGAAGCTTTCTTT
clone_size: medium-sized; cdr3_length: 15; v_call: TRBV6-5; j_call: TRBJ1-4; d_call: NA; cdr3_aa: CASSSPRQANEKLFF; cdr3_nt: TGTGCCAGCAGTTCTCCACGGCAGGCTAATGAAAAACTGTTTTTT
clone_size: NA; cdr3_length: 16; v_call: TRBV5-4; j_call: TRBJ2-5; d_call: TRBD2; cdr3_aa: CASSLGLAGVEETQYF; cdr3_nt: TGTGCCAGCAGCTTGGGACTAGCGGGGGTTGAGGAGACCCAGTACTTC
clone_size: NA; cdr3_length: 13; v_call: TRBV10-3; j_call: TRBJ1-2; d_call: NA; cdr3_aa: CAISPGANYGYTF; cdr3_nt: TGTGCCATCAGCCCTGGGGCAAACTATGGCTACACCTTC
clone_size: few; cdr3_length: 16; v_call: TRBV7-6; j_call: TRBJ2-1; d_call: NA; cdr3_aa: CASSTGGSEFYNEQFF; cdr3_nt: TGTGCCAGCAGCACCGGAGGTAGCGAGTTCTACAATGAGCAGTTCTTC
clone_size: NA; cdr3_length: 12; v_call: TRBV28; j_call: TRBJ1-2; d_call: TRBD1; cdr3_aa: CASRTGGYGYTF; cdr3_nt: TGTGCCAGCCGGACAGGCGGTTATGGCTACACCTTC
clone_size: NA; cdr3_length: 16; v_call: TRBV10-3; j_call: TRBJ2-1; d_call: TRBD2; cdr3_aa: CAISESLAGVDNEQFF; cdr3_nt: TGTGCCATCAGTGAGTCGCTAGCGGGAGTTGACAATGAGCAGTTCTTC
clone_size: NA; cdr3_length: 15; v_call: TRBV7-9; j_call: TRBJ2-1; d_call: TRBD2; cdr3_aa: CASSPRLAGDNEQFF; cdr3_nt: TGTGCCAGCAGCCCAAGACTAGCGGGGGACAATGAGCAGTTCTTC
clone_size: NA; cdr3_length: 16; v_call: TRBV5-8; j_call: TRBJ2-7; d_call: TRBD2; cdr3_aa: CASSSRLAGVSYEQYF; cdr3_nt: TGTGCCAGCAGCTCCCGGCTAGCGGGAGTATCCTACGAGCAGTACTTC